Presented here are 12 T cell receptor beta chains from one specimen sequenced in a study of STAT5B mutations in CD4+ large granular lymphocyte leukemia. Sequencing was performed with immunoSEQ multiplex PCR; in TCRdb, only in-frame clones are kept and a portion is missing. The table includes 30,000 to 40,000 clones, about 91% detected once. The specimen sequenced was CD4+ T cells from blood buffy coats. These receptors came from a human donor in good health.

The CDR3 DNA sequence: TGTGCCAGCAGCTTAACTGGGGGGACCCAGTACTTC. This encodes CASSLTGGTQYF. This chain links TRBV7-2 with TRBJ2-5; D is tentatively TRBD1 or TRBD2 (5 bases each). The length of the CDR3 is 12 residues. V shed 2 bases and J shed 7 bases, with 8 bases lying between them. Per the germline V gene, CDR1 is SGHTA and CDR2 is FQGNSA.

This chain uses TRBV30 with TRBJ2-5, with D unclear. The CDR3 contains 11 residues. Germline assignment: CDR1 GTSNPN and CDR2 SVGIG (reference sequence). V gave up 0 bases and J gave up 5 bases, with 4 bases separating them. The CDR3 bases are TGTGCCTGGAGTGTCGGGGAGACCCAGTACTTC. Its translation is CAWSVGETQYF.

This clone was seen just once. The chain recombines TRBV6-1 with TRBJ1-2, with no clear D. CDR1 and CDR2 (germline): MNHNS, SASEGT. The V end lost 2 bases, the J end lost 4 bases, and 17 bases lay between the germline ends. CDR3 length: 16 residues. This chain's CDR3 is CASSEFSLPGAYGYTF. The CDR3 nucleotides read TGTGCCAGCAGTGAATTCAGCCTCCCCGGCGCCTATGGCTACACCTTC.

This chain links TRBV7-8 with TRBJ1-1; weak D call: TRBD1 (5 bases). The CDR3 contains 15 residues. The germline V gene has CDR1 SGHVS and CDR2 FQNEAQ. Trimming pared 1 base from V and 0 bases from J, leaving 9 bases between. CDR3 loop: CASSLDGALNTEAFF. CDR3 bases: TGTGCCAGCAGCTTAGACGGGGCCTTGAACACTGAAGCTTTCTTT.

The J gene is TRBJ2-3, the V gene TRBV7-2; TRBD2 matches at 13 bases. V trimming: 6 bases; J trimming: 4 bases; junction bases outside the gene matches: 7. The germline V gene has CDR1 SGHTA and CDR2 FQGNSA. This CDR3 spans 16 amino acids. The CDR3 sequence is CASSRLAGGGADTQYF. The CDR3 nucleotides are TGTGCCAGCAGTCGACTAGCGGGAGGAGGGGCAGATACGCAGTATTTT.

The rearrangement links TRBV2 to TRBJ2-1; maybe TRBD2 (5 bases). Germline-derived CDR1 and CDR2 are SNHLY and FYNNEI. The CDR3 totals 14 residues. Trimming took off 11 bases at V and 3 bases at J, with 17 bases between the two ends. In DNA form, the CDR3 reads TGTGCCTCTACGGGATTTTCGCTCTACAATGAGCAGTTCTTC. It codes for CASTGFSLYNEQFF.

This rearrangement joins TRBV5-5 to TRBJ1-5; no reliable D call. The V end was cut by 0 bases, the J end by 4 bases, with 8 bases between. This CDR3 spans 14 amino acids. Germline V CDR1 and CDR2: SGHKS, YYEKEE (reference sequence). The CDR3 DNA reads as TGTGCCAGCAGCTTGGCCGGAAGGAATCAGCCCCAGCATTTT. This encodes CASSLAGRNQPQHF.

The table lists this clone with a few counts. The V gene is TRBV27, the J gene TRBJ1-5; TRBD1 is a possible D gene (5 bases). From germline, CDR1 is MNHEY and CDR2 SMNVEV (reference sequence). The CDR3 totals 16 residues. V was pared by 5 bases and J by 0 bases, with 14 bases between. The CDR3 DNA is TGTGCCAGCAGTGGGGGTAGTAGCTATAGCAATCAGCCCCAGCATTTT. Protein sequence: CASSGGSSYSNQPQHF.

The chain employs TRBV27 and TRBJ1-3, with 8 bases identical to TRBD1. With 6 bases clipped from V and 0 bases from J, the junction kept 4 bases outside the gene matches. This CDR3 region has 15 residues. CDR1 MNHEY and CDR2 SMNVEV come from the germline V gene (reference sequence). In nucleotides, the CDR3 is TGTGCCAGCAGACCTGGACAGGGCTCTGGAAACACCATATATTTT. Its translation: CASRPGQGSGNTIYF.

The chain has TRBV4-1 and TRBJ2-7, with D perhaps TRBD2 (6 bases). The CDR3 loop spans 16 amino acids. Trimming shortened V by 2 bases and J by 6 bases, and 20 bases separated the two germline ends. Germline-derived CDR1 and CDR2 are MGHRA and YSYEKL. CDR3 sequence: CASSQPRDSPVGEQYF. The CDR3, as DNA: TGCGCCAGCAGCCAACCCCGGGACTCTCCAGTGGGCGAGCAGTACTTC.

The rearrangement joins TRBV7-6 to TRBJ2-1; 7 bases map to TRBD2. Germline V CDR1 and CDR2: SGHVS, FNYEAQ. The CDR3 totals 17 residues. The J segment lost 5 bases and the V segment lost 3 bases, leaving 13 bases of the junction unmatched. The CDR3 DNA is TGTGCCAGCAGCTTGGCTATGACGATAGCGGGCAACAATGAGCAGTTCTTC. Its protein is CASSLAMTIAGNNEQFF.

This rearrangement joins TRBV6-5 to TRBJ2-7, with TRBD2 as a possible D gene (7 bases). Germline CDR1 MNHEY, CDR2 SVGAGI. Trimming shortened V by 6 bases and J by 5 bases, and 11 bases separated the two germline ends. The CDR3 totals 12 residues. CDR3 bases: TGTGCCAGCAGCCTGGGGGGGCACGAGCAGTACTTC. Protein sequence: CASSLGGHEQYF.